The source of this T cell receptor beta chain is a study of OX40 agonist ivuxolimab in advanced cancers. In the study overall: Dose-escalation cases comprised hepatocellular carcinoma, melanoma, renal cell or head and neck cancer.

This CDR3 is 16 amino acids long. Germline lookup yields CDR1 SGDLS and CDR2 YYNGEE. Trimming took 2 bases from V and 9 from J, leaving 18 bases between them. General observations from the study: At 0.1 to 3.0 mg/kg and by week 6, clonal expansion occurred in CD4+ and CD8+ blood T cells.

This clone has just a few counts. Its antigen is currently unknown. The sampling schedule covered blood at baseline, cycle 4 day 1, and cycle 7 day 1. The data were produced by immunoSEQ multiplex PCR, yet TCRdb's version contains in-frame clones alone and is incomplete. Counted here are more than 20,000 clones, about 85% occurring once; the ten biggest clones make up 35% to 45%. The sequence derives from an adult with an advanced solid tumor such as melanoma, head and neck, liver or kidney cancer. This rearrangement joins TRBV9 to TRBJ1-6; tentative D call: TRBD1 (6 bases). The starting material was CD4+ or CD8+ T cells sorted from blood, obtained in a trial of the OX40 agonist ivuxolimab. CDR3 sequence: CASSVGPKLGGSPLHF. In DNA form, the CDR3 reads TGTGCCAGCAGCGTGGGACCGAAACTAGGGGGTTCACCCCTCCACTTT.